This is a list of T cell receptor beta chains from one sample in a study of blood T cell repertoires in COVID-19. Profiled with immunoSEQ multiplex PCR; TCRdb holds only in-frame clones, not every one. The sample records about 38,000 clones, approximately 80% being singletons. Material for sequencing was peripheral blood. Receptors were obtained from a man in his fifties or sixties with active COVID-19. Both conserved end residues are part of each CDR3. The D gene is left open where the match is weak. Where a row states a size, it is once, few, many or the class of an expanded clone; other rows omit it.

cdr3_length clone_size j_call v_call d_call cdr3_nt cdr3_aa
14 - TRBJ1-6 TRBV2 - TGTGCCAGCATCCCTGACGGGGAAGCTTCACCCCTCCACTTT CASIPDGEASPLHF
15 - TRBJ2-1 TRBV4-3 - TGCGCCAGCAGCCAGGCGGTAGCGGCCTACAATGAGCAGTTCTTC CASSQAVAAYNEQFF
15 - TRBJ2-2 TRBV11-1 TRBD2 TGTGCCAGCAGCGAGACTAGCGGGAACACCGGGGAGCTGTTTTTT CASSETSGNTGELFF
15 - TRBJ1-1 TRBV7-9 - TGTGCCAGCCGGCAGGGACACTCCTTGAACACTGAAGCTTTCTTT CASRQGHSLNTEAFF
13 few TRBJ1-1 TRBV5-6 - TGTGCCAGCAGGACACAAGAAAGCACTGAAGCTTTCTTT CASRTQESTEAFF
14 - TRBJ1-3 TRBV28 - TGTGCCAGCAGCCTGACAGGATCTGGAAACACCATATATTTT CASSLTGSGNTIYF
15 - TRBJ2-5 TRBV9 TRBD1 TGTGCCAGCAGCTGGGACAGGGGGGAAGGAGAGACCCAGTACTTC CASSWDRGEGETQYF
14 - TRBJ1-3 TRBV2 - TGTGCCAGCAGACGGACAGTAACTGGAAACACCATATATTTT CASRRTVTGNTIYF
15 - TRBJ1-6 TRBV19 TRBD1 TGTGCCAGTAGTATCCCACAGGGGATGGGTTCACCCCTCCACTTT CASSIPQGMGSPLHF
14 - TRBJ2-3 TRBV2 - TGTGCCAGCAGTGTTAGGGGGGGCCCAGATACGCAGTATTTT CASSVRGGPDTQYF
14 - TRBJ2-3 TRBV19 - TGTGCCAGTACCTCAGACAGTATCACAGATACGCAGTATTTT CASTSDSITDTQYF